Following are 15 T cell receptor beta chains from one sample sequenced in a study of cytomegalovirus exposure and HLA in healthy donors. This table comes from immunoSEQ multiplex PCR, and its TCRdb copy is limited to in-frame clones, with some not included. Among 200,000 to 250,000 clones listed, 85% to 95% were seen once. The material sequenced was PBMCs. The source of these receptors is a woman younger than 35 in good health and CMV-seronegative.

The chain combines TRBV27 with TRBJ2-1; D might be TRBD2 (5 bases). Deletions cut 2 bases from V and 5 bases from J, with 10 bases between. The CDR3 runs 14 residues. The germline V gene encodes CDR1 MNHEY and CDR2 SMNVEV (reference sequence). CDR3 in amino acids: CASSLAGTHNEQFF. CDR3 sequence (DNA): TGTGCCAGCAGTTTAGCGGGTACCCACAATGAGCAGTTCTTC.

This clone was seen only once. The V call is TRBV5-1, the J call TRBJ1-1, with TRBD1 matching 7 bases. J was trimmed by 4 bases and V by 1 base; bases with no gene match: 4. Germline V gene sequence: CDR1 SGHRS, CDR2 YFSETQ. This CDR3 spans 14 amino acids. The CDR3 region is CASSLSTGVTEAFF. CDR3 bases: TGCGCCAGCAGCTTGAGTACAGGGGTCACTGAAGCTTTCTTT. Full variable domain (outside the CDR3, taken from reference TRBV5-1 and TRBJ1-1): KAGVTQTPRYLIKTRGQQVTLSCSPISGHRSVSWYQQTPGQGLQFLFEYFSETQRNKGNFPGRFSGRQFSNSRSEMNVSTLELGDSALYLCASSLSTGVTEAFFGQGTRLTVV.

The gene calls are TRBV5-4 and TRBJ1-4; no clear D gene. The CDR3 has 15 amino acids. Between the trimmed V and J ends, which lost 4 bases and 7 bases, there was a span of 17 bases. Germline CDR1 is SGHNT and CDR2 is YYREEE (reference sequence). For the CDR3, the DNA is TGTGCCAGCAGCCCCGGTGCGAGGGAAAGTGAAAAACTGTTTTTT. Protein sequence: CASSPGARESEKLFF.

The chain carries TRBV7-8 and TRBJ1-2, with TRBD1 identical over 7 bases. With V trimmed by 1 base and J by 4 bases, 12 bases remained unmatched. The CDR3 totals 17 residues. Per the germline V gene, CDR1 is SGHVS and CDR2 is FQNEAQ. CDR3 in amino acids: CASSLGKLQGSLYGYTF. DNA for the CDR3: TGTGCCAGCAGCTTAGGAAAATTACAGGGGTCTCTCTATGGCTACACCTTC.

CDR3: CASSYRTGEQYF. CDR3 coding DNA: TGTGCCAGCAGCTATCGGACAGGCGAGCAGTACTTC. The chain carries TRBV7-6 and TRBJ2-7; 7 bases agree with TRBD1. From germline, CDR1 is SGHVS and CDR2 FNYEAQ. The length of the CDR3 is 12 residues. The ends lost 4 bases at V and 6 bases at J; junction bases unmatched: 3.

This chain joins TRBV5-6 and TRBJ2-5; no reliable D call. The assigned J gene may be wrong: the sequence end matches TRBJ2-7 better. CDR1 and CDR2 (germline): SGHDT, YYEEEE. CDR3 length: 13 residues. The DNA for the CDR3 is TGTGCCAGCAGCTTGGGTCGGAACTACGAGCAGTACTTC. Protein: CASSLGRNYEQYF.

V gene TRBV4-1 combines with J gene TRBJ1-3, with D maybe TRBD1 (6 bases). The CDR3 is 14 residues long. Germline values: CDR1 MGHRA, CDR2 YSYEKL. Trimming shortened V by 6 bases and J by 3 bases, and 12 bases separated the two germline ends. CDR3: CASRVTGNGNTIYF. Here the CDR3 DNA reads TGCGCCAGCAGGGTAACAGGGAATGGAAACACCATATATTTT.

This chain links TRBV5-6 with TRBJ2-1; 8 positions match TRBD1. Trimming removed 5 bases from V and 10 bases from J; junction bases left unmatched: 5. The CDR3 is made up of 12 amino acids. The germline gives CDR1 SGHDT, CDR2 YYEEEE. The CDR3 sequence is CASRQGAREQFF. The CDR3 DNA reads as TGTGCCAGCAGGCAGGGGGCGCGGGAGCAGTTCTTC.

J is TRBJ1-2 and V is TRBV9; tentative D call: TRBD1 (5 bases). Trimming pared 1 base from V and 8 bases from J, leaving 12 bases between. Germline lookup yields CDR1 SGDLS and CDR2 YYNGEE. The CDR3 is made up of 13 amino acids. DNA for the CDR3: TGTGCCAGCAGCGTAAGAGGGACTATGGGCTACACCTTC. It specifies CASSVRGTMGYTF.

CDR3 residues: CASSWGQAEQYF. The CDR3 region has the DNA TGTGCCAGCAGTTGGGGACAAGCCGAGCAGTACTTC. The chain uses TRBV6-6 and TRBJ2-7; tentative D call: TRBD1 (6 bases). The CDR3 sequence is 12 residues long. Trimming cost V 4 bases and J 6 bases, with 10 bases left between them. Per the germline V gene, CDR1 is MNHNY and CDR2 is SVGAGI (reference sequence).

The CDR3 DNA is TGTGCCAGCAGCCAACCGGACAGGGGGCCGGAAGAGCAGTTCTTC. Protein product: CASSQPDRGPEEQFF. The rearrangement links TRBV14 to TRBJ2-1, with TRBD1 matching over 11 bases. The germline CDR1 and CDR2 sequences are SGHDN and FVKESK. The CDR3 length is 15 residues. J was trimmed by 10 bases and V by 2 bases; bases with no gene match: 7.

The chain uses TRBV11-2 and TRBJ1-1; 7 bases line up with TRBD1. Per the germline V gene, CDR1 is SGHAT and CDR2 is FQNNGV. V was pared by 1 base and J by 1 base, with 3 bases of the junction left unmatched. The CDR3 covers 15 residues. The CDR3 DNA reads as TGTGCCAGCAGCTTAGGAGGGACAGCGAACACTGAAGCTTTCTTT. Encoded protein: CASSLGGTANTEAFF. The entire variable domain, with the rest obtained from reference TRBV11-2 and TRBJ1-1, is as follows: EAGVAQSPRYKIIEKRQSVAFWCNPISGHATLYWYQQILGQGPKLLIQFQNNGVVDDSQLPKDRFSAERLKGVDSTLKIQPAKLEDSAVYLCASSLGGTANTEAFFGQGTRLTVV.

This sequence joins TRBV5-5 and TRBJ2-1; 11 bases line up with TRBD1. Germline CDR1 reads SGHKS; CDR2 reads YYEKEE (reference sequence). The J segment lost 3 bases and the V segment lost 4 bases, leaving 3 bases of the junction unmatched. The CDR3 consists of 15 residues. This CDR3 reads CASSGGTGGYNEQFF. As DNA, the CDR3 is TGTGCCAGCAGCGGCGGGACAGGGGGCTACAATGAGCAGTTCTTC.

This chain links TRBV29-1 with TRBJ2-2; tentative D call: TRBD2 (5 bases). Germline loops: CDR1 SQVTM, CDR2 ANQGSEA. Trimming stripped 6 bases from V and 6 bases from J, with 23 bases between. CDR3 length: 16 residues. The CDR3 is CSVAPSGSPKAGELFF. The CDR3 nucleotides read TGCAGCGTGGCCCCTTCGGGGTCCCCTAAAGCCGGGGAGCTGTTTTTT.

The gene calls are TRBV2 and TRBJ1-4; 8 bases fit TRBD1. Germline CDR1 is SNHLY and CDR2 is FYNNEI. CDR3 length: 15 amino acids. The ends lost 5 bases at V and 8 bases at J; junction bases unmatched: 10. CDR3 residues: CASSYDRGVVEKLFF. CDR3 nucleotides: TGTGCCAGCAGTTACGACAGGGGAGTTGTGGAAAAACTGTTTTTT.